This T cell receptor (beta chain) was sequenced for a study of a mutant IDH1 vaccine in newly diagnosed glioma. Trimming took off 2 bases at V and 5 bases at J, with 4 bases between the two ends. Germline CDR1 ENHRY, CDR2 SYGVKD. The CDR3 is 13 residues long. This clone was observed a few times. Its target is not known. Assay used: immunoSEQ multiplex PCR; TCRdb lists only in-frame clones, some missing. The sample lists some 33,000 clones; around 60% were seen once. The sample's time point: week 5, during vaccination. Vaccination used 300 ug of mutant IDH1 20-mer peptide per dose, with topical imiquimod.

The chain uses TRBV10-3 and TRBJ1-6, with unresolved D. This TCR came from a woman between 18 and 29 years old with glioma. Sequenced material: PBMCs, taken from a glioma patient whose treatment included an IDH1 peptide vaccine. CDR3 sequence reads: CAISEQDNSPLHF. CDR3 bases: TGTGCCATCAGTGAGCAGGATAATTCACCCCTCCACTTT.